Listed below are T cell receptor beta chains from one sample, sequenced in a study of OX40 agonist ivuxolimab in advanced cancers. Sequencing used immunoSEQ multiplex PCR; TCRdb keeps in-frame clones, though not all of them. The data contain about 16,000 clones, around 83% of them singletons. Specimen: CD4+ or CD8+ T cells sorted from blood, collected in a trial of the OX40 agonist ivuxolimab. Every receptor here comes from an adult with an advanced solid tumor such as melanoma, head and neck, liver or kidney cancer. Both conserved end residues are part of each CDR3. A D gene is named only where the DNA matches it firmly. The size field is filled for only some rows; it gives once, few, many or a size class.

CDR3 DNA: TGCAGCGTTGTAGGGGGTGAGGGGGTTCGAGAGACCCAGTACTTC
CDR3 protein: CSVVGGEGVRETQYF
clone size: NA
D gene: NA
V gene: TRBV29-1
J gene: TRBJ2-5

CDR3 DNA: TGCGCCAGCAGTGGGGCTAGGGGGGGGGTTGGGGAGCAGTACTTC
CDR3 protein: CASSGARGGVGEQYF
clone size: NA
D gene: NA
V gene: TRBV10-2
J gene: TRBJ2-7

CDR3 DNA: TGTGCCAGCAGTGCTTTGACCCAAGAGACCCAGTACTTC
CDR3 protein: CASSALTQETQYF
clone size: NA
D gene: NA
V gene: TRBV6-1
J gene: TRBJ2-5

CDR3 DNA: TGTGCCAGCACCAAGACTAGCGGGAGCAGTGAGCAGTTCTTC
CDR3 protein: CASTKTSGSSEQFF
clone size: NA
D gene: TRBD2
V gene: TRBV11-3
J gene: TRBJ2-1

CDR3 DNA: TGTGCCAGCAGCTTCGGAATTGGGGACCCAAAACGGGAAAAACTGTTTTTT
CDR3 protein: CASSFGIGDPKREKLFF
clone size: NA
D gene: NA
V gene: TRBV7-9
J gene: TRBJ1-4

CDR3 DNA: TGCGCCAGCAGCTTGGCCCGGGGGCCGGACACCGGGGAGCTGTTTTTT
CDR3 protein: CASSLARGPDTGELFF
clone size: NA
D gene: NA
V gene: TRBV5-1
J gene: TRBJ2-2

CDR3 DNA: TGTGCCAGCAGCTTGGACACTGCCTCTGGAAACACCATATATTTT
CDR3 protein: CASSLDTASGNTIYF
clone size: NA
D gene: NA
V gene: TRBV7-3
J gene: TRBJ1-3

CDR3 DNA: TGTGCCAGCAGCTTAGCGGGGGGAAGTAATCAGCCCCAGCATTTT
CDR3 protein: CASSLAGGSNQPQHF
clone size: NA
D gene: NA
V gene: TRBV7-2
J gene: TRBJ1-5

CDR3 DNA: TGTGCCAGCGGACGAGGGAGGAGCACAGATACGCAGTATTTT
CDR3 protein: CASGRGRSTDTQYF
clone size: NA
D gene: NA
V gene: TRBV2
J gene: TRBJ2-3

CDR3 DNA: TGCAGCGTTGATGGTGGGCCAGGGGAGAATGAAAAACTGTTTTTT
CDR3 protein: CSVDGGPGENEKLFF
clone size: NA
D gene: NA
V gene: TRBV29-1
J gene: TRBJ1-4

CDR3 DNA: TGTGCCAGCAGCTCCGACTACGAGCAGTACTTC
CDR3 protein: CASSSDYEQYF
clone size: NA
D gene: NA
V gene: TRBV7-6
J gene: TRBJ2-7

CDR3 DNA: TGTGCCAGCAGCTTCGTAAGGACAGGGAGCTCCTACGAGCAGTACTTC
CDR3 protein: CASSFVRTGSSYEQYF
clone size: NA
D gene: TRBD1
V gene: TRBV5-6
J gene: TRBJ2-7

CDR3 DNA: TGTGCCAGCAGCCTCCAGGGAGGTCGGGGTGGTGGAAACACCATATATTTT
CDR3 protein: CASSLQGGRGGGNTIYF
clone size: NA
D gene: NA
V gene: TRBV9
J gene: TRBJ1-3

CDR3 DNA: TGTGCCACCACATCCCAAACTAGCGGGGGGGCAGAGACCCAGTACTTC
CDR3 protein: CATTSQTSGGAETQYF
clone size: NA
D gene: TRBD2
V gene: TRBV10-3
J gene: TRBJ2-5

CDR3 DNA: TGTGCCAGCAGCGAAACTAGCGGGGGCACAGATACGCAGTATTTT
CDR3 protein: CASSETSGGTDTQYF
clone size: NA
D gene: TRBD2
V gene: TRBV7-3
J gene: TRBJ2-3

CDR3 DNA: TGTGCCAGCAGCCGGGTGAAAACGGAGTCGATTAACTATGGCTACACCTTC
CDR3 protein: CASSRVKTESINYGYTF
clone size: NA
D gene: NA
V gene: TRBV5-6
J gene: TRBJ1-2

CDR3 DNA: TGTGCCAGCAGTTCCGGGGGCCTGCCCTATGGCTACACCTTC
CDR3 protein: CASSSGGLPYGYTF
clone size: NA
D gene: NA
V gene: TRBV6-5
J gene: TRBJ1-2

CDR3 DNA: TGTGCCTGGAGTACAGCGTTGAGCTCCTACAATGAGCAGTTCTTC
CDR3 protein: CAWSTALSSYNEQFF
clone size: NA
D gene: NA
V gene: TRBV30
J gene: TRBJ2-1

CDR3 DNA: TGTGCCAGCAGAGAAGTGAACACCGGGGAGCTGTTTTTT
CDR3 protein: CASREVNTGELFF
clone size: NA
D gene: NA
V gene: TRBV6-1
J gene: TRBJ2-2

CDR3 DNA: TGTGCCAGCAGTCGGACTAGCGGGGGGAACAATGAGCAGTTCTTC
CDR3 protein: CASSRTSGGNNEQFF
clone size: NA
D gene: TRBD2
V gene: TRBV6-5
J gene: TRBJ2-1

CDR3 DNA: TGCGCCAGCAGCTTGGGCGGACAGGGGAATTCACCCCTCCACTTT
CDR3 protein: CASSLGGQGNSPLHF
clone size: NA
D gene: TRBD1
V gene: TRBV5-1
J gene: TRBJ1-6

CDR3 DNA: TGTGCCAGCAGCGCTAACAGGGACAATGAGCAGTTCTTC
CDR3 protein: CASSANRDNEQFF
clone size: NA
D gene: NA
V gene: TRBV7-3
J gene: TRBJ2-1

CDR3 DNA: TGTGCCTGGATTGGGGGGCAAAGGGAGCTGTTTTTT
CDR3 protein: CAWIGGQRELFF
clone size: NA
D gene: NA
V gene: TRBV30
J gene: TRBJ2-2

CDR3 DNA: TGTGCCAGCAACCCCGGCGGGGACAGGGTTGTATACGAGCAGTACTTC
CDR3 protein: CASNPGGDRVVYEQYF
clone size: NA
D gene: TRBD1
V gene: TRBV7-2
J gene: TRBJ2-7

CDR3 DNA: TGTGCCAGCAGCGTTTTGGGGAATACCGGGGAGCTGTTTTTT
CDR3 protein: CASSVLGNTGELFF
clone size: NA
D gene: NA
V gene: TRBV9
J gene: TRBJ2-2

CDR3 DNA: TGTGCCACCAGCTCCCAGGGGGGCTACTACGAGCAGTACTTC
CDR3 protein: CATSSQGGYYEQYF
clone size: NA
D gene: NA
V gene: TRBV15
J gene: TRBJ2-7

CDR3 DNA: TGCGCCAGCACCTTAGCGGGGGCGACCACAGATACGCAGTATTTT
CDR3 protein: CASTLAGATTDTQYF
clone size: NA
D gene: TRBD2
V gene: TRBV10-2
J gene: TRBJ2-3

CDR3 DNA: TGTGCCACCAGCAGAAAATGGCCGCTGAACACTGAAGCTTTCTTT
CDR3 protein: CATSRKWPLNTEAFF
clone size: NA
D gene: NA
V gene: TRBV15
J gene: TRBJ1-1

CDR3 DNA: TGTGCCAGCAGTAAGACAGGGGGCGCGATCCGCACAGATACGCAGTATTTT
CDR3 protein: CASSKTGGAIRTDTQYF
clone size: NA
D gene: TRBD1
V gene: TRBV2
J gene: TRBJ2-3

CDR3 DNA: TGCGCCAGCAGCCAGGGGCCCCTGAACACCGGGGAGCTGTTTTTT
CDR3 protein: CASSQGPLNTGELFF
clone size: once
D gene: NA
V gene: TRBV4-1
J gene: TRBJ2-2

CDR3 DNA: TGCAGTGCCGAAATGGGTTGGGGCTACACCTTC
CDR3 protein: CSAEMGWGYTF
clone size: NA
D gene: NA
V gene: TRBV20-1
J gene: TRBJ1-2

CDR3 DNA: TGCGCCAGCAGCGACAGGGGGCAACGTGGCTACACCTTC
CDR3 protein: CASSDRGQRGYTF
clone size: NA
D gene: TRBD1
V gene: TRBV5-1
J gene: TRBJ1-2